Listed below are T cell receptor beta chains from one sample, sequenced in a study of neurological immune-mediated disorders. TCRdb redid the calling of the 5' RACE reads with MiXCR, one entry per CDR3 protein. The sample contains about 39,000 distinct CDR3 sequences, roughly 6.9% of which appear only once. The specimen sequenced was CD4+ T cells from blood. Every receptor here comes from a man aged 50-59 years in good health. CDR3s include the opening cysteine and the closing phenylalanine or tryptophan. D genes are given only for firm matches. Size tells how often a clone was seen (once, few, many) or the class of an expanded clone, and some rows leave it out.

D	V	J	size	DNA	CDR3
TRBD2	TRBV7-2	TRBJ2-7	many	TGTGCCAGCAGCCAGTCTAGCGGCGGGACCTACGAGCAGTACTTC	CASSQSSGGTYEQYF
-	TRBV7-9	TRBJ2-7	many	TGTGCCAGCAGCTTAGCGAAACCACAGGGAGGCGGCGAGCAGTACTTC	CASSLAKPQGGGEQYF
-	TRBV7-2	TRBJ1-1	few	TGTGCCAGCAGCGTTAGACATAACACTGAAGCTTTCTTT	CASSVRHNTEAFF
TRBD1	TRBV18	TRBJ2-6	many	TGTGCCAGCTCACCGATGGGACAGGCGCACACTGGGGCCAACGTCCTGACTTTC	CASSPMGQAHTGANVLTF
-	TRBV7-2	TRBJ1-2	many	TGTGCCAGCAGCTTAGCACTGGTCCTGAACTATGGCTACACCTTC	CASSLALVLNYGYTF
TRBD2	TRBV5-1	TRBJ2-3	many	TGCGCCAGCAGCTTACTAGCGGGAGTGAGGGCAGATACGCAGTATTTT	CASSLLAGVRADTQYF
TRBD1	TRBV27	TRBJ1-1	many	TGTGCCAGCAGTTCTCCCCGTCCAGGGGGGGGATCCATGAACACTGAAGCTTTCTTT	CASSSPRPGGGSMNTEAFF
-	TRBV7-9	TRBJ2-7	many	TGTGCCAGCAGCTTAGAGGAGACAGGCCTGCGGTACTTC	CASSLEETGLRYF
-	TRBV7-2	TRBJ1-2	many	TGTGCCAGCAGCTTAAATCCGGGGGTGGCAGGCTACACCTTC	CASSLNPGVAGYTF
TRBD1	TRBV5-1	TRBJ2-7	many	TGCGCCAGCAGCCGGCCGGGTCCCCAGGGGGTCGAGCAGTACTTC	CASSRPGPQGVEQYF
-	TRBV20-1	TRBJ2-3	many	TGCAGTGCCCGAACGGGGGCAGATACGCAGTATTTT	CSARTGADTQYF
-	TRBV20-1	TRBJ2-1	medium-sized	TGCAGTGCTAGAGATAACCCAGGGCAGTTCTTC	CSARDNPGQFF
TRBD2	TRBV29-1	TRBJ2-5	many	TGCAGCGTTGGAAGGCTAGCGGGCGGAGGGGAGACCCAGTACTTC	CSVGRLAGGGETQYF
-	TRBV5-1	TRBJ2-3	many	TGCGCCAGCAGCTTGGAGGTAGATACGCAGTATTTT	CASSLEVDTQYF
TRBD1	TRBV5-1	TRBJ1-2	many	TGCGCCAGCAGCTTGGTGACAGGGGATAACTATGGCTACACCTTC	CASSLVTGDNYGYTF
-	TRBV28	TRBJ1-6	many	TGTGCCAGCAGCCCAAACTCGGGCCTCCACTTT	CASSPNSGLHF
-	TRBV6-5	TRBJ1-1	few	TGTGCCAGCAGCCCGGGTTTATGGGACACTGAAGCTTTCTTT	CASSPGLWDTEAFF
-	TRBV27	TRBJ2-7	many	TGTGCCAGCAGCCCTATCGCCGGGGACGCCTACGAGCAGTACTTC	CASSPIAGDAYEQYF
-	TRBV5-6	TRBJ2-7	many	TGTGCCAGCAGCTATAACCTAGCAGAATACGAGCAGTACTTC	CASSYNLAEYEQYF
-	TRBV11-2	TRBJ2-7	-	TGTGCCAGCAGCTTAGAAAACGACTACGAGCAGTACTTC	CASSLENDYEQYF
-	TRBV20-1	TRBJ1-5	many	TGCAGTGCTAGAGCGACTAGCAATCAGCCCCAGCATTTT	CSARATSNQPQHF
-	TRBV20-1	TRBJ2-5	many	TGCAGTGCGCACACATCTAGAGATCCAGAGACCCAGTACTTC	CSAHTSRDPETQYF
TRBD2	TRBV20-1	TRBJ2-1	many	TGCAGTGCTAGTGCTAGCGGGAGTACGATCGATGAGCAGTTCTTC	CSASASGSTIDEQFF
TRBD1	TRBV28	TRBJ2-7	many	TGTGCCAGCAGTTCCCCGAGGGACAGACTCTACGAGCAGTACTTC	CASSSPRDRLYEQYF
TRBD2	TRBV20-1	TRBJ2-3	many	TGCAGTGCTAGAGTAGCGGGAGCGGGCACAGATACGCAGTATTTT	CSARVAGAGTDTQYF
TRBD2	TRBV19	TRBJ2-2	-	TGTGCCAGTAGTAGGCTAGCGGGAGGTTCCGGGGAGCTGTTTTTT	CASSRLAGGSGELFF
-	TRBV6-6	TRBJ1-1	-	-	CASSSSDRVGNTEAFF
-	TRBV28	TRBJ2-7	many	TGTGCCAGCAGCTCTCTTGGGGGGAACCCCTACGAGCAGTACTTC	CASSSLGGNPYEQYF
TRBD1	TRBV7-2	TRBJ2-1	few	TGTGCCAGCAGCTCCATAGGGGGCCCCAATGAGCAGTTCTTC	CASSSIGGPNEQFF